The subject of this entry is one T cell receptor (beta chain). Looked up from germline, CDR1 is SGHTA and CDR2 is FQGTGA. The CDR3 is made up of 13 amino acids. V was cut by 5 bases and J by 9 bases, with 11 bases left in between. This specimen belongs to a study of blood T cell repertoires in COVID-19. Only in-frame clones appear in the TCRdb table, and some are missing; sequencing was by immunoSEQ multiplex PCR. The sample carries 200,000 to 250,000 clones, roughly 82% recorded once. The source is a woman aged 45 to 65 who had recovered from COVID-19. The sample taken for sequencing was PBMCs or T cells enriched from blood (not recorded which). The genes are TRBV7-3 and TRBJ1-6; D gene ambiguous. CDR3 residues: CASSGGSFSPLHF. As DNA, the CDR3 is TGTGCCAGCAGCGGCGGCTCGTTTTCACCCCTCCACTTT.